The next 4 T cell receptor beta chains were all read from a single sample in a study of CD8 T cells in Susac syndrome. Random-hexamer reverse transcription was applied to about 0.45 to 1 ug RNA. TCRdb reprocessed the immunoSEQ multiplex PCR reads with MiXCR, giving one entry per CDR3 protein. The sample contains approximately 190,000 distinct CDR3 sequences, roughly 94% of which appear only once. Specimen: CD8+ T cells from PBMCs. These TCRs come from a human donor with Susac syndrome.

The J gene is TRBJ2-7, the V gene TRBV6-5, with 11 positions matching TRBD1. The germline CDR1 and CDR2 sequences are MNHEY and SVGAGI. After removal of 6 bases from V and 4 bases from J, the junction contained 5 bases not matched to a gene. This CDR3 is 14 amino acids long. The DNA for the CDR3 is TGTGCCAGCAGCCGGGACAGGGGGTGGTACGAGCAGTACTTC. This translates into CASSRDRGWYEQYF.

V usage is TRBV5-6 and J usage is TRBJ1-2; 10 bases map to TRBD1. V shed 4 bases, J shed 5 bases, and the junction held 5 bases outside the gene matches. Germline V gives CDR1 SGHDT, CDR2 YYEEEE. The CDR3 totals 14 residues. CDR3 region: CASSVRDRGYGYTF. CDR3 nucleotides: TGTGCCAGCAGCGTCCGGGACAGGGGTTATGGCTACACCTTC.

The chain joins TRBV20-1 to TRBJ2-1; 7 bases are shared with TRBD1. CDR1 and CDR2 (germline): DFQATT, SNEGSKA (reference sequence). The CDR3 has 16 residues. Trimming removed 7 bases from V and 7 bases from J; junction bases left unmatched: 19. The CDR3 DNA reads as TGCAGTGTCCATCGTACAGGGGTCAACCTCGGGAATGAGCAGTTCTTC. Translating it yields CSVHRTGVNLGNEQFF.

This chain joins TRBV28 and TRBJ1-5; D not certain. The CDR3 is made up of 14 amino acids. Trimming removed 3 bases from V and 6 bases from J, with 12 bases in between. Germline CDR1 and CDR2: MDHEN and SYDVKM. Written as DNA, the CDR3 is TGTGCCAGCAGTTTGTGGTCGGGAAGTCAGCCCCAGCATTTT. Protein: CASSLWSGSQPQHF.